The entry that follows covers one T cell receptor (beta chain) sequence. Its target is unknown. Germline V gene sequence: CDR1 SGHNT, CDR2 YENEEA. CDR3 length: 15 amino acids. Trimming took 5 bases from V and 4 from J; bases not matched to a gene: 8. The sample belongs to a study of PD-1 blockade in classical Hodgkin lymphoma. The wider study: Intravenous infusions of nivolumab 3 mg/kg reached patients every 2 weeks. Study observations and caveats: Newly diagnosed patients reportedly trailed healthy donors in baseline TCR diversity. A significant rise in TCR diversity by C4D1 was seen for CD4+ but not CD8+ cells.

The time point denotes: cycle 4 day 1 (C4D1), after more than five weeks of nivolumab. Autologous stem cell transplantation was followed by relapse in every patient, and brentuximab vedotin exposure varied. Best outcomes ranged across complete response, partial response and progressive disease. Generated by immunoSEQ multiplex PCR, the TCRdb table keeps only in-frame clones and is missing some. The sample yields about 21,000 clones, 85% to 90% seen once. V and J are TRBV11-3 and TRBJ2-3, with 8 bases identical to TRBD1. The receptor was isolated from a human donor with classical Hodgkin lymphoma. The material was peripheral blood mononuclear cells (PBMCs), obtained before the fourth cycle of nivolumab. The CDR3 sequence: CASSTTGACADTQYF. The DNA for the CDR3 is TGTGCCAGCAGCACGACAGGGGCTTGCGCAGATACGCAGTATTTT.